The next 17 T cell receptor beta chains were all read from a single sample in a study of cytotoxic CD8 clonotypes in ibrutinib-treated CLL. The repertoire was sequenced with immunoSEQ multiplex PCR; TCRdb's copy has only in-frame clones and lacks some. The data contain 110,000 to 150,000 clones, 60% to 85% of them singletons. The sequencing here drew on PBMCs, taken after 24 months of ibrutinib treatment. These TCRs come from a human donor with chronic lymphocytic leukemia.

The V call is TRBV7-6, the J call TRBJ2-2, with TRBD1 matching 7 bases. The germline V gene encodes CDR1 SGHVS and CDR2 FNYEAQ. The J segment lost 6 bases and the V segment lost 1 base, leaving 5 bases of the junction unmatched. The CDR3 spans 15 residues. Here the CDR3 reads CASSLGPQGAGELFF. The CDR3 nucleotides read TGTGCCAGCAGCTTAGGGCCCCAGGGGGCCGGGGAGCTGTTTTTT.

This clone has just a few counts. The genes are TRBV7-9 and TRBJ1-4, with no clear D. The CDR3 sequence is 14 residues long. Germline values: CDR1 SEHNR, CDR2 FQNEAQ (reference sequence). Trimming cost V 4 bases and J 7 bases, with 13 bases left between them. The CDR3 DNA is TGTGCCAGCAGCTCTAGGTTGAGGTCTGAAAAACTGTTTTTT. It is translated as CASSSRLRSEKLFF. The complete variable domain, with remaining parts taken from reference TRBV7-9 and TRBJ1-4, reads DTGVSQNPRHKITKRGQNVTFRCDPISEHNRLYWYRQTLGQGPEFLTYFQNEAQLEKSRLLSDRFSAERPKGSFSTLEIQRTEQGDSAMYLCASSSRLRSEKLFFGSGTQLSVL.

The chain uses TRBV6-5 and TRBJ1-1; possibly TRBD1 for D (5 bases). In germline, CDR1 is MNHEY, CDR2 SVGAGI. V gave up 0 bases and J gave up 11 bases, with 13 bases separating them. This CDR3 has 13 amino acids. The CDR3, as DNA: TGTGCCAGCAGTTACTCGTGGCAGGGCGGCGCTTTCTTT. As protein: CASSYSWQGGAFF.

The chain has TRBV28 and TRBJ2-7; D uncertain. V lost 4 bases and J 9 bases, leaving 10 bases between the germline ends. This CDR3 comprises 11 residues. Per the germline V gene, CDR1 is MDHEN and CDR2 is SYDVKM. Here the CDR3 reads CASSSLLVQYF. For the CDR3, the DNA is TGTGCCAGCAGTTCCTTACTTGTGCAGTACTTC.

This chain links TRBV7-2 with TRBJ2-3; TRBD2 agrees at 8 bases. After removal of 5 bases from V and 3 bases from J, the junction contained 7 bases not matched to a gene. Germline lookup yields CDR1 SGHTA and CDR2 FQGNSA. CDR3 length: 15 amino acids. CDR3 sequence reads: CASSLGAGVTDTQYF. DNA for the CDR3: TGTGCCAGCAGCCTAGGAGCGGGAGTTACAGATACGCAGTATTTT.

The genes are TRBV6-6 and TRBJ1-1; no reliable D call. The CDR3 has 12 amino acids. Trimming took off 2 bases at V and 5 bases at J, with 6 bases between the two ends. The germline gives CDR1 MNHNY, CDR2 SVGAGI (reference sequence). The CDR3 DNA reads as TGTGCCAGCAGTTACGGCAAGACTGAAGCTTTCTTT. This sequence encodes CASSYGKTEAFF.

This chain joins TRBV7-2 and TRBJ2-3; D is perhaps TRBD1 or TRBD2 (7 bases each). This CDR3 contains 14 residues. CDR1 SGHTA and CDR2 FQGNSA come from the germline V gene. V lost 6 bases and J lost 9, with 19 bases in between. The CDR3 bases are TGTGCCAGCAGGTGGGGGGGACAGACAAGCACGCAGTATTTT. Amino acids: CASRWGGQTSTQYF. The variable domain in full, with the rest retrieved from reference TRBV7-2 and TRBJ2-3, is GAGVSQSPSNKVTEKGKDVELRCDPISGHTALYWYRQSLGQGLEFLIYFQGNSAPDKSGLPSDRFSAERTGGSVSTLTIQRTQQEDSAVYLCASRWGGQTSTQYFGPGTRLTVL.

This clone came up a few times. The chain recombines TRBV28 with TRBJ2-7, with D perhaps TRBD1 (7 bases). This CDR3 is built from 14 residues. Germline lookup yields CDR1 MDHEN and CDR2 SYDVKM. V was pared by 6 bases and J by 4 bases, with 16 bases between. The CDR3 sequence is CASRQTGAGYEQYF. CDR3 sequence (DNA): TGTGCCAGCAGGCAAACAGGGGCGGGATACGAGCAGTACTTC.

This clone was seen once. V is TRBV5-1 and J is TRBJ1-4; perhaps TRBD1 as D (6 bases). CDR3 length equals 12 residues. Germline-derived CDR1 and CDR2 are SGHRS and YFSETQ. The V end was cut by 1 base, the J end by 13 bases, with 11 bases between. The CDR3 is CASSLSGARLFF. The CDR3 bases are TGCGCCAGCAGCTTGTCGGGGGCGAGACTGTTTTTT.

This clone was seen more than once but under ten times. The rearrangement joins TRBV11-2 to TRBJ2-3; TRBD1 aligns across 8 bases. The J segment lost 8 bases and the V segment lost 1 base, leaving 8 bases of the junction unmatched. This CDR3 is 15 amino acids long. Germline assignment: CDR1 SGHAT and CDR2 FQNNGV. This CDR3 reads CASSLVLQGAGTQYF. CDR3 in DNA: TGTGCCAGCAGCTTAGTTCTCCAGGGGGCCGGTACGCAGTATTTT. The full variable domain, in which reference TRBV11-2 and TRBJ2-3 provide the parts outside the CDR3, is EAGVAQSPRYKIIEKRQSVAFWCNPISGHATLYWYQQILGQGPKLLIQFQNNGVVDDSQLPKDRFSAERLKGVDSTLKIQPAKLEDSAVYLCASSLVLQGAGTQYFGPGTRLTVL.

CDR3 DNA sequence: TGTGCCACCAGCAGAGATGGGGGGGACGGTGAAGCTTTCTTT. This sequence encodes CATSRDGGDGEAFF. The rearrangement links TRBV15 to TRBJ1-1, with a weak D call TRBD1 (5 bases). V was clipped by 0 bases and J by 7 bases, with 12 bases between them. The CDR3 is made up of 14 amino acids. The germline CDR1 and CDR2 sequences are LNHNV and YYDKDF (reference sequence).

The chain employs TRBV9 and TRBJ2-5; 11 nucleotides agree with TRBD2. CDR1 and CDR2 (germline): SGDLS, YYNGEE. After removal of 0 bases from V and 1 base from J, the junction contained 8 bases not matched to a gene. This CDR3 is built from 18 residues. Here the CDR3 reads CASSVAVGGTSGQETQYF. The CDR3 region has the DNA TGTGCCAGCAGCGTAGCGGTGGGCGGGACTAGCGGCCAAGAGACCCAGTACTTC.

With regard to this clone: Additional DNA sequences in this sample encode the identical CDR3. The chain is built from TRBV7-9 and TRBJ1-1, with D hard to call. In germline, CDR1 is SEHNR, CDR2 FQNEAQ (reference sequence). V lost 4 bases to trimming and J lost 1 base, with 7 bases between them. The CDR3 sequence is 13 residues long. Written as DNA, the CDR3 is TGTGCCAGCAGCTCGGCCGGGAACACTGAAGCTTTCTTT. Translating gives CASSSAGNTEAFF.

The chain couples TRBV7-6 to TRBJ2-5; D unclear. Trimming removed 1 base at V and 5 bases at J, with 11 bases between. Germline V CDR1 and CDR2: SGHVS, FNYEAQ. The CDR3 spans 14 residues. DNA of the CDR3: TGTGCCAGCAGCTTAGGCGCGGTAGGGGAGACCCAGTACTTC. Translating gives CASSLGAVGETQYF.

This clone was seen a few times. The chain couples TRBV11-2 to TRBJ2-2, with TRBD2 matching over 8 bases. This CDR3 comprises 13 residues. V trimming: 10 bases; J trimming: 0 bases; junction bases outside the gene matches: 1. The germline CDR1 and CDR2 sequences are SGHAT and FQNNGV. The CDR3 region is CATGGANTGELFF. CDR3 nucleotides: TGTGCCACCGGGGGGGCGAACACCGGGGAGCTGTTTTTT.

The rearrangement uses TRBV28 and TRBJ2-4, with unresolved D. CDR3 length equals 12 residues. Germline lookup yields CDR1 MDHEN and CDR2 SYDVKM. Deletions cut 4 bases from V and 8 bases from J, with 9 bases between. The DNA for the CDR3 is TGTGCCAGCAGTTCCCCCCCGTACATTCAGTACTTC. It specifies CASSSPPYIQYF. Supplemented by reference TRBV28 and TRBJ2-4, the full variable domain reads DVKVTQSSRYLVKRTGEKVFLECVQDMDHENMFWYRQDPGLGLRLIYFSYDVKMKEKGDIPEGYSVSREKKERFSLILESASTNQTSMYLCASSSPPYIQYFGAGTRLSVL.

The genes are TRBV7-3 and TRBJ2-1; a weak D match, TRBD2 (6 bases). V was cut by 5 bases and J by 0 bases, with 14 bases left in between. The CDR3 contains 16 residues. In germline, CDR1 is SGHTA, CDR2 FQGTGA. CDR3 loop: CASSPSGGASYNEQFF. CDR3 nucleotides: TGTGCCAGCAGCCCCAGCGGAGGGGCCTCCTACAATGAGCAGTTCTTC.